This T cell receptor (beta chain) is drawn from a study of blood T cells in healthy people across ages. Alongside a J-beta primer mix, a sample-barcoded 5' primer served in a second PCR lasting roughly 6 to 11 cycles. One entry per CDR3 protein results from TCRdb running MiXCR on the 5' RACE reads. The profile shows about 970,000 distinct CDR3 sequences, roughly 51% of them singletons. The CDR3 runs 19 residues. The V and J ends lost 2 bases and 7 bases, in that order; junction bases with no gene match: 18. Germline assignment: CDR1 SGHVS and CDR2 FNYEAQ. Broader study findings: Older age coincided with a roughly linear decline in TCR beta diversity per million T cells.

In the case of this clonotype: Its specificity is not known.

The clonotype comes from a woman aged 60-75 years in good health. The sample consisted of blood. The chain recombines TRBV7-6 with TRBJ2-1, with 9 bases identical to TRBD2. The CDR3 DNA reads as TGTGCCAGCAGCTTAACCGTACCAGCGGGAGGAAGAAGGATGAATGAGCAGTTCTTC. It encodes CASSLTVPAGGRRMNEQFF.